These T cell receptor beta chains were read from a single sample in a study of T cells in localized non-small cell lung cancer. Repertoires were generated with immunoSEQ multiplex PCR, while TCRdb's copy carries only in-frame clones and drops some. The sample includes tens of thousands of clones, 65% to 90% of them seen just once. Sequences were derived from PBMCs, sampled before any cancer treatment. The receptors were sampled from a man aged 40-75 years with stage II lung adenocarcinoma. Each CDR3 is given without its conserved first and last residue. The D gene is left open where the match is weak.

>TRBJ1-5|TRBD1|TRBV19
ASSNRDRGADQPQH
>TRBJ2-1|.|TRBV7-8
ASSLEKYRTNEQF
>TRBJ2-2|.|TRBV2
ASQWTVTGELF
>TRBJ2-6|.|TRBV5-8
ASSLWGSSGANVLT
>TRBJ2-2|.|TRBV7-3
ASSFNTGELF
>TRBJ2-3|TRBD2|TRBV6-1
ASRLLAGGPDTQY
>TRBJ1-2|.|TRBV5-1
ASSLGDGGYT
>TRBJ1-6|.|TRBV19
ASSIDADNSPLH
>TRBJ1-3|.|TRBV7-2
ASSPSGVTRNTIY
>TRBJ2-7|TRBD2|TRBV7-2
ASSTGGSLYEQY
>TRBJ2-3|TRBD1|TRBV7-3
ASSSYGTGGADTQY
>TRBJ2-2|.|TRBV5-1
ASSSDSTTGELF
>TRBJ1-3|.|TRBV6-5
ASSYSAGTGNTIY
>TRBJ2-7|TRBD2|TRBV28
ASRWTSTTLYEQY
>TRBJ1-2|.|TRBV29-1
SVEDGTVYGYT
>TRBJ2-1|.|TRBV30
AWSVLREKQF
>TRBJ2-7|TRBD2|TRBV6-6
ASSHSGRSDEQY
>TRBJ1-1|.|TRBV13
ASSGEGERTEAF
>TRBJ2-7|TRBD1|TRBV14
ASSQERQGVPWQY
>TRBJ1-4|.|TRBV7-2
ASSSLNEKLF
>TRBJ2-3|TRBD2|TRBV28
ASSSPSSGGPDTQY
>TRBJ2-7|TRBD2|TRBV5-1
ASSLGSGTSSEQY
>TRBJ1-3|.|TRBV6-1
ASSATGNGNTIY
>TRBJ2-1|.|TRBV5-1
ASSLGQLSYNEQF
>TRBJ1-1|TRBD1|TRBV7-3
ASSQTGGNTEAF
>TRBJ2-1|.|TRBV19
ASTARGLANEQF
>TRBJ2-3|.|TRBV18
ASSPPLEGDTQY
>TRBJ2-3|.|TRBV6-5
ASRDTDTQY
>TRBJ2-2|.|TRBV7-2
ASSLSVTGNTGELF
>TRBJ2-4|TRBD1|TRBV7-6
ASSSAGTGENIQY
>TRBJ1-5|.|TRBV7-9
ASSSSGKDQPQH
>TRBJ1-4|TRBD1|TRBV2
ASSWDRGREKLF
>TRBJ1-5|.|TRBV9
ASSVGQGGQPQH
>TRBJ2-1|.|TRBV28
ASSSGLRLGEQF
>TRBJ2-7|.|TRBV28
ASSFNVLSDSSSYEQY
>TRBJ2-7|.|TRBV5-4
ASSPAKVSEQY
>TRBJ1-3|.|TRBV29-1
SVLIGNTIY
>TRBJ2-1|.|TRBV9
ASSVGGNSENEQF
>TRBJ1-5|.|TRBV5-4
ASSVAGVNQPQH
>TRBJ2-7|TRBD2|TRBV19
ASSTYGTSSGEQY
>TRBJ2-7|TRBD1|TRBV5-1
ASSLGPGQGGYEQY
>TRBJ1-2|.|TRBV28
ASSFLTPLGRGGGYGYT
>TRBJ1-1|.|TRBV15
ATSLGVNTEAF
>TRBJ1-1|TRBD1|TRBV19
ASSRRQGPGTEAF
>TRBJ1-5|.|TRBV7-9
ASSLGGIKQPQH
>TRBJ2-5|TRBD1|TRBV11-1
ASSLATGYQETQY
>TRBJ1-5|.|TRBV21-1
ASRATVYSNQPQH
>TRBJ1-4|.|TRBV15
ATRGRNREYNEKLF
>TRBJ1-2|TRBD1|TRBV6-6
ASSPGTGVYYGYT
>TRBJ1-5|.|TRBV6-6
ASSAGVNQPQH
>TRBJ1-5|TRBD1|TRBV6-5
ASRTGNSNQPQH
>TRBJ1-3|.|TRBV5-1
ASSLAGSASGNTIY
>TRBJ2-1|.|TRBV4-1
ATQRRGEQF
>TRBJ2-5|.|TRBV6-1
ATARGKETQY